The entry below describes one T cell receptor (beta chain). Its antigen is still unknown. The CDR3 has 18 residues. Germline V gene data show CDR1 as SGDLS and CDR2 as YYNGEE. Trimming cost V 5 bases and J 0 bases; bases outside gene matches: 9. The sample is drawn from a study of shared clonotypes between healthy human individuals. Study-wide results and caveats: Estimated richness was generally greater in naive than memory subsets.

TCRdb's table, derived via immunoSEQ multiplex PCR, lists solely in-frame clones and lacks some. This table has around 2.1 million clones, under 95% appearing once. CD45RO-negative, CCR7-selected cells formed the naive CD8 fraction, which excluded terminally differentiated effector memory CD45RA+ cells. The genes are TRBV9 and TRBJ2-1; 12 bases map to TRBD1. This clonotype was sampled from a man aged 18 to 35 in good health. Some clones in this sample may be carry-over from other donors' samples. The sample consisted of naive CD8+ T cells from PBMCs. The CDR3 DNA is TGTGCCAGCAGTACCGGGACAGGGGGCTTTAGCTCCTACAATGAGCAGTTCTTC. Translation gives CASSTGTGGFSSYNEQFF.